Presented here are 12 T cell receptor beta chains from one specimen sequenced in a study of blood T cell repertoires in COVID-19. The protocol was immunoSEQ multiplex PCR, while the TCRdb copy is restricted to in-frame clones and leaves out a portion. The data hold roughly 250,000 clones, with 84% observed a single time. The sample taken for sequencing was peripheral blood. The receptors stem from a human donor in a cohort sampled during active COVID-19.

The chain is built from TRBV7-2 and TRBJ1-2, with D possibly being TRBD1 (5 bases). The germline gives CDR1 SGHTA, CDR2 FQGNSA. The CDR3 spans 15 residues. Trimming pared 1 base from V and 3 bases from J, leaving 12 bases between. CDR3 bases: TGTGCCAGCAGCTTAGACGGCAGGGCGCACTATGGCTACACCTTC. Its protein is CASSLDGRAHYGYTF.

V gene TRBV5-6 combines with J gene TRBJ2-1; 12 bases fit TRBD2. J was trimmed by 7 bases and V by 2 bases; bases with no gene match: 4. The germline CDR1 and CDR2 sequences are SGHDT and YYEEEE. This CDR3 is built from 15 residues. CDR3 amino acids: CASSFGTSGLNEQFF. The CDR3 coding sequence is TGTGCCAGCAGCTTCGGGACTAGCGGGTTGAATGAGCAGTTCTTC.

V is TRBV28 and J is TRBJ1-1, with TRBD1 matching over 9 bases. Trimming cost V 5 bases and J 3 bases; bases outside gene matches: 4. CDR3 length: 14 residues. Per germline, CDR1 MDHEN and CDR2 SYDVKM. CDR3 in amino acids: CASSPRTGDTEAFF. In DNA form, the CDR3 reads TGTGCCAGCAGTCCTAGGACAGGGGACACTGAAGCTTTCTTT.

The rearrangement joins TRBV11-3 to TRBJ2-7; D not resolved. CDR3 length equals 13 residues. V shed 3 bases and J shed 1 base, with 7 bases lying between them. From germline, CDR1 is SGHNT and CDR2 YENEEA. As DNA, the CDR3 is TGTGCCAGCAGCTTTCACAGTTCCTACGAGCAGTACTTC. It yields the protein CASSFHSSYEQYF.

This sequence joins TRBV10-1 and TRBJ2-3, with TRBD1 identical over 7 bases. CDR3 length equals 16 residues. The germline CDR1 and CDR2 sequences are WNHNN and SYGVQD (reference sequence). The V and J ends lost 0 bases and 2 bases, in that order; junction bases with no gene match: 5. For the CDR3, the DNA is TGCGCCAGCAGTGAGTCCCCAGGGGGTAACACAGATACGCAGTATTTT. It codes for CASSESPGGNTDTQYF.

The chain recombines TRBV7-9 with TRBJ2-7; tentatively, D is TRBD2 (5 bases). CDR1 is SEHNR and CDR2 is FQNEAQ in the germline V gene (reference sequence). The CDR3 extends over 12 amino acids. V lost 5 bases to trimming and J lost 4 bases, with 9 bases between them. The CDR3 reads CASSQIAYEQYF. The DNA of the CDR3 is TGTGCCAGCAGCCAGATAGCGTACGAGCAGTACTTC.

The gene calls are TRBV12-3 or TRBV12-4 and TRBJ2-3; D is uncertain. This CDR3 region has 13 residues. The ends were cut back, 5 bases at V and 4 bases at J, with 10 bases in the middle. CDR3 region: CASSPRRADTQYF. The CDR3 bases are TGTGCCAGCAGTCCCCGACGGGCAGATACGCAGTATTTT.

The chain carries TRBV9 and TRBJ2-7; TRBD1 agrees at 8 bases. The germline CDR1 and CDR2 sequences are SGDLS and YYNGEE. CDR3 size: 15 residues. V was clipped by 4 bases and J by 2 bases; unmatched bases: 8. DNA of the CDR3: TGTGCCAGCAGCCTTGGACAGGGCAATACCTACGAGCAGTACTTC. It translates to CASSLGQGNTYEQYF.

The CDR3 loop reads CASSPTGGLDYGYTF. The CDR3 DNA sequence: TGCGCCAGCAGCCCGACCGGCGGGCTGGACTATGGCTACACCTTC. The gene calls are TRBV5-1 and TRBJ1-2; no clear D. V was cut by 4 bases and J by 3 bases, with 16 bases left in between. From germline, CDR1 is SGHRS and CDR2 YFSETQ. The CDR3 is 15 residues long.

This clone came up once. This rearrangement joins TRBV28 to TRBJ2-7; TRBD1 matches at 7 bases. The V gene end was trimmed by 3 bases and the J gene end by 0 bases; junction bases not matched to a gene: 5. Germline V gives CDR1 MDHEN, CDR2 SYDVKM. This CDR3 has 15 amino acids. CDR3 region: CASSFAGTASYEQYF. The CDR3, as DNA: TGTGCCAGCAGTTTTGCCGGGACAGCCTCCTACGAGCAGTACTTC.

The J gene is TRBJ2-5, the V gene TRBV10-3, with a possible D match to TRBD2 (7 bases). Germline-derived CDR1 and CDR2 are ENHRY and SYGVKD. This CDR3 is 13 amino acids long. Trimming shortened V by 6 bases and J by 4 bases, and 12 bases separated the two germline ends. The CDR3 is CAISLGGPETQYF. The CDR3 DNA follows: TGTGCCATCAGCTTGGGGGGGCCAGAGACCCAGTACTTC.

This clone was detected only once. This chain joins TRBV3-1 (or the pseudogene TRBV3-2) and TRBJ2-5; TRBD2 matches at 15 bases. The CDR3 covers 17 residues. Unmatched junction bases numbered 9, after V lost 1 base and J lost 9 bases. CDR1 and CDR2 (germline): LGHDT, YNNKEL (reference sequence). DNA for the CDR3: TGTGCCAGCAGCCAAGTAGGACTAGCGGGAGGGATTGGTCCCCAGTACTTC. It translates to CASSQVGLAGGIGPQYF.